These 20 T cell receptor beta chains came from one sample sequenced in a study of T cells in women clearing cervical HPV infection. Some clones are missing from TCRdb's copy, which holds only in-frame ones; the method was immunoSEQ multiplex PCR. Recorded here are tens of thousands of clones; the top ten clones represent about 3%. The specimen was blood buffy coat. The source of these receptors is a woman aged 18-70 years with a cervical HPV16 infection that either progressed to CIN3+ or cleared (not recorded which).

On this clone itself: The read terminates 3 residues ahead of where the CDR3 ends, so the germline J gene completes it. The chain couples TRBV12-5 to TRBJ1-3; 7 bases match TRBD1. This CDR3 contains 14 residues. With V trimmed by 5 bases and J by 4 bases, 5 bases remained unmatched. CDR1 and CDR2 from the germline V gene are LGHNT and FRNRAP. The part of the CDR3 DNA that was read is TGTGCTAGTGGTGCCGACAGGGACGGAAACACC. It specifies CASGADRDGNT. From start to end, the CDR3 is CASGADRDGNTIYF.

Note on this clone: The CDR3 end is not reached by the read, which stops 3 residues before it; the germline J gene fills it in. This rearrangement joins TRBV5-4 to TRBJ2-1; TRBD1 matches 8 bases. The trim removed 5 bases at V and 4 bases at J, leaving 8 bases unmatched. CDR1 is SGHNT and CDR2 is YYREEE in the germline V gene (reference sequence). CDR3 length equals 15 residues. The CDR3 DNA, read in part, is TGTGCCAGCAGAGATAGACAGGGGAAATACAATGAG. Amino acids: CASRDRQGKYNE. From start to end, the CDR3 is CASRDRQGKYNEQFF.

As regards this clone: The read ends 3 residues before the CDR3 terminus; that terminus is restored from the germline J gene. The chain employs TRBV19 and TRBJ2-3; weak D call: TRBD1 (5 bases). CDR3 length: 14 residues. Per germline, CDR1 LNHDA and CDR2 SQIVND (reference sequence). The CDR3 bases that were read are TGTGCCAGTAGTGGCAGGGATAGCAATCAGCCG. Translated: CASSGRDSNQP. The CDR3 reads in full as CASSGRDSNQPQYF.

With regard to this clone: The read stops 3 residues short of the end of the CDR3; the missing end is completed from the germline J gene. J is TRBJ1-1 and V is TRBV7-9; the D gene is possibly TRBD1 (5 bases). The V end lost 2 bases, the J end lost 2 bases, and 9 bases lay between the germline ends. The CDR3 covers 14 residues. Per germline, CDR1 SEHNR and CDR2 FQNEAQ (reference sequence). Incomplete CDR3 DNA: TGTGCCAGCAGCTTAAGGGGAACTAACACTGAA. It yields the protein CASSLRGTNTE. The whole CDR3 reads CASSLRGTNTEAFF.

In the case of this clone: The read ends 3 residues early relative to the CDR3; the germline J gene fills the gap. The rearrangement joins TRBV2 to TRBJ1-2; no firm D call. CDR1 and CDR2 from the germline V gene are SNHLY and FYNNEI. The CDR3 spans 13 residues. The CDR3 sequence is CASRYILALGYTF. The sequenced CDR3 bases are TGTGCCAGCAGATACATACTAGCGTTAGGC.

A remark on this clone: From the germline J gene comes the end of the CDR3, since the read stops 3 residues before it. The gene calls are TRBV18 and TRBJ2-5; D is ambiguous. This CDR3 contains 12 residues. Trimming took 6 bases from V and 1 from J, leaving 6 bases between them. Germline V CDR1 and CDR2: KGHSH, LQKENI. CDR3 sequence: CASSSLQETQYF. Incomplete CDR3 DNA: TGTGCCAGCTCGTCCCTCCAAGAGACC.

About this clone itself: The read stops 3 residues short of the end of the CDR3; the missing end is completed from the germline J gene. The chain uses TRBV5-1 and TRBJ2-2, with 7 bases fitting TRBD2. The CDR3 is made up of 15 amino acids. The V gene's germline CDR1 is SGHRS and CDR2 YFSETQ. CDR3 amino acids: CASSLAPGTNEKLFF. The covered CDR3 bases are TGCGCCAGCAGCTTGGCTCCGGGGACTAATGAAAAG.

Details on this clone: The junction and the germline gene differ at one end; a read error may be behind it. The read comes to an end 3 residues before the CDR3 does, leaving the germline J gene to fill in the end. The chain has TRBV7-7 and TRBJ2-6; D is unclear. CDR1 is SSHAT, CDR2 FNYEAQ, per germline (reference sequence). This CDR3 has 14 residues. CDR3 sequence reads: CASSSNSGANVLTF. CDR3 DNA (partial): TGTGCTAGCAGCTCTAACTCTGGGGCCAACGTC.

Comments on this clone: The CDR3 is cut off 3 residues early in the read; its end comes from the germline J gene. The chain carries TRBV7-8 and TRBJ1-2, with D tentatively TRBD1 (5 bases). The CDR3 has 15 residues. Germline CDR1 SGHVS, CDR2 FQNEAQ. Partial CDR3 DNA: TGTGCCAGCAGCTCCACAACCGGCAGGGCAGATACC. It codes for CASSSTTGRADT. The whole CDR3 sequence reads CASSSTTGRADTYTF.

Regarding this clone: The read halts 3 residues ahead of the CDR3 end, with the missing end drawn from the germline J gene. The chain has TRBV5-6 and TRBJ2-5; D ambiguous. The CDR3 loop spans 14 amino acids. Germline CDR1 reads SGHDT; CDR2 reads YYEEEE. This chain's CDR3 is CASSRTSPRDTQYF. The CDR3 bases that were read are TGTGCCAGCAGCCGAACGTCTCCGCGTGATACC.

This clone shows up as medium-sized by frequency. The read falls 3 residues short of the CDR3 end, and the missing part is taken from the germline J gene. The chain uses TRBV20-1 and TRBJ1-1; TRBD1 matches at 7 bases. The CDR3 is 15 amino acids. Germline V gene sequence: CDR1 DFQATT, CDR2 SNEGSKA (reference sequence). The CDR3 here is CSAPTGPHTGEKAFF. The covered CDR3 bases are TGCAGTGCGCCAACAGGGCCCCATACAGGGGAGAAA.

Concerning this clone itself: Read sequence stops 3 residues before the CDR3 end, and the germline J gene provides the missing end. The chain employs TRBV2 and TRBJ1-1; D may be TRBD1 (5 bases). This CDR3 is 14 amino acids long. Germline V gene lookup returns CDR1 SNHLY and CDR2 FYNNEI. V dropped 6 bases and J dropped 5 bases, with 16 bases sitting between them. CDR3 amino acids: CASRADRRQTEAFF. CDR3 DNA (partial): TGTGCCAGCAGGGCCGACAGACGGCAGACTGAA.

With regard to this clone: The sequence runs out 3 residues before the end of the CDR3; the remainder is reconstructed from the germline J gene. The chain employs TRBV24-1 and TRBJ1-4; no clear D gene. Germline V gene data show CDR1 as KGHDR and CDR2 as SFDVKD. V was trimmed by 4 bases and J by 8 bases, leaving 10 bases between them. CDR3 size: 13 residues. Partial CDR3 DNA: TGTGCCACCAGTGAACCAGGACTCGAAAAA. This codes for CATSEPGLEK. In full, the CDR3 reads CATSEPGLEKLFF.

As regards this clone: With the read ending 3 residues before the CDR3 end, the germline J gene is used to fill in that end. The V call is TRBV19, the J call TRBJ2-2; 12 bases agree with TRBD1. This CDR3 has 15 amino acids. Germline V gene data show CDR1 as LNHDA and CDR2 as SQIVND (reference sequence). V was clipped by 6 bases and J by 6 bases; unmatched bases: 5. The sequenced part of the CDR3 DNA is TGTGCCAGTAGCACCGGGACAGGGGGCTCCGGGGAG. Translated, it gives CASSTGTGGSGE. The whole CDR3 protein reads CASSTGTGGSGELFF.

A word on this clone: The read gets to within 3 residues of the CDR3 end, and the germline J gene fills in the rest. The rearrangement uses TRBV7-3 and TRBJ1-2; the match to TRBD1 covers 8 bases. CDR1 is SGHTA, CDR2 FQGTGA, per germline. This CDR3 has 15 amino acids. V gave up 1 base and J gave up 7 bases; unmatched junction bases: 8. CDR3 bases read: TGTGCCAGCAGCTTAAGCAGGGACAGGACTATTGGC. This gives the protein CASSLSRDRTIG. In full, the CDR3 is CASSLSRDRTIGYTF. Full variable domain (remainder filled in from reference TRBV7-3 and TRBJ1-2): GAGVSQTPSNKVTEKGKYVELRCDPISGHTALYWYRQSLGQGPEFLIYFQGTGAADDSGLPNDRFFAVRPEGSVSTLKIQRTERGDSAVYLCASSLSRDRTIGYTFGSGTRLTVV.

Regarding this clone: Coverage ceases 3 residues before the CDR3 finishes, and the germline J gene fills in the end. V and J are TRBV4-2 and TRBJ2-2; D is ambiguous. The CDR3 runs 15 residues. Germline V lookup: CDR1 LGHNA, CDR2 YNFKEQ. The CDR3 sequence: CASSQDLSMNSPLFF. The sequenced part of the CDR3 DNA is TGTGCCAGCAGCCAAGATCTGAGCATGAATTCACCG.

Concerning this clone itself: The observed sequence ends 3 residues before the CDR3 terminus, with the missing tail filled in from the germline J gene. J is TRBJ1-2 and V is TRBV7-6; possible D gene TRBD1, 5 bases. Germline values: CDR1 SGHVS, CDR2 FNYEAQ. The CDR3 covers 18 residues. This CDR3 reads CASSPKPTSGGNTDTYTF. CDR3 DNA (partial): TGTGCCAGCAGCCCCAAGCCTACTAGCGGGGGTAACACAGATACC.

For this clone: The read ends 3 residues shy of where the CDR3 ends; the end is completed using the germline J gene. This chain connects TRBV30 to TRBJ1-2, with D uncertain. CDR3 length equals 15 residues. Germline lookup yields CDR1 GTSNPN and CDR2 SVGIG (reference sequence). The covered CDR3 bases are TGTGCCTGGAGTAGGCGGACTAGCGGCACAGATACC. Protein sequence: CAWSRRTSGTDT. In full, the CDR3 reads CAWSRRTSGTDTYTF.

As to this clone: From the germline J gene comes the end of the CDR3, since the read stops 3 residues before it. J is TRBJ2-2 and V is TRBV7-2, with D perhaps matching TRBD2 (6 bases). There are 15 residues in the CDR3. Germline V gives CDR1 SGHTA, CDR2 FQGNSA. The DNA read from the CDR3 is TGTGCCAGCAGCTTAGGGGGGACTGGGGCCAACGTG. Its protein product is CASSLGGTGANV. The CDR3 in its entirety is CASSLGGTGANVLFF.

The CDR3 protein is CASSPGGDQPQHF. The CDR3 bases that were read are TGTGCCAGCTCACCAGGAGGGGATCAGCCC. This chain joins TRBV18 and TRBJ1-5; D may be TRBD1 (5 bases). Read sequence stops 3 residues before the CDR3 end, and the germline J gene provides the missing end. The CDR3 is 13 amino acids. Germline V CDR1 and CDR2: KGHSH, LQKENI. The germline V and J ends were trimmed by 2 bases and 5 bases, with 7 bases remaining between them.